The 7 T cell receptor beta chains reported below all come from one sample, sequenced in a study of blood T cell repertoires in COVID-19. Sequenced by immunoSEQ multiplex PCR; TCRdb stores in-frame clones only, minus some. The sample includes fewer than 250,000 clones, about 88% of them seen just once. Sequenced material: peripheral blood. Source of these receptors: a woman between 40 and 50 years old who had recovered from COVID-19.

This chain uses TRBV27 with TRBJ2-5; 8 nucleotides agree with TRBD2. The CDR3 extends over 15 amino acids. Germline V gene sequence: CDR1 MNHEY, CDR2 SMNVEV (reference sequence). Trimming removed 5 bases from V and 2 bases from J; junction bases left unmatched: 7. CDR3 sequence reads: CASSQRLAHQETQYF. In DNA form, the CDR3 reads TGTGCCAGCAGTCAAAGACTAGCGCATCAAGAGACCCAGTACTTC.

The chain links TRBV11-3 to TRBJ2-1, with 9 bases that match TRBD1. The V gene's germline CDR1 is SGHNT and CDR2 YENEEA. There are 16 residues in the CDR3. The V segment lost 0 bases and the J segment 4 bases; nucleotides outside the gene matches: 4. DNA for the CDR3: TGTGCCAGCAGCTTAGAAGGGACAGGGAAATACAATGAGCAGTTCTTC. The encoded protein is CASSLEGTGKYNEQFF.

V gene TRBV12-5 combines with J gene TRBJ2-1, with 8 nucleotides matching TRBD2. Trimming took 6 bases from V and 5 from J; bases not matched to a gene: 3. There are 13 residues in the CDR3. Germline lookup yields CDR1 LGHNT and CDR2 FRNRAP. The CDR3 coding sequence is TGTGCTAGTGGAGCGGGAGCCAACAATGAGCAGTTCTTC. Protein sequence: CASGAGANNEQFF.

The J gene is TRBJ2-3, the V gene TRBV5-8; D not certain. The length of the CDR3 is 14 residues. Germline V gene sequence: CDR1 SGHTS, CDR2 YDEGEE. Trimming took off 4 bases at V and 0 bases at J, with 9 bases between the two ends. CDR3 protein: CASSPAVSTDTQYF. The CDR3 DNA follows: TGTGCCAGCAGCCCCGCGGTTAGCACAGATACGCAGTATTTT.

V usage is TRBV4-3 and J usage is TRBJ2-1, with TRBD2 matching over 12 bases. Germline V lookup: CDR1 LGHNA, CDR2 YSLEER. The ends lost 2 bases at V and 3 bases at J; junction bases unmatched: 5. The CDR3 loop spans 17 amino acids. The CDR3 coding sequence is TGCGCCAGCAGCCAACTTCTAGCGGGAGGGGACTACAATGAGCAGTTCTTC. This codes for CASSQLLAGGDYNEQFF.

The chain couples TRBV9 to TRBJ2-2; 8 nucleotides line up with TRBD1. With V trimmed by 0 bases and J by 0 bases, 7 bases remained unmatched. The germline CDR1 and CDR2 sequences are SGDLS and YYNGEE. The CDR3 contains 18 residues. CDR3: CASSVDFPGQANTGELFF. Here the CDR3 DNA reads TGTGCCAGCAGCGTAGATTTCCCGGGACAGGCGAACACCGGGGAGCTGTTTTTT.

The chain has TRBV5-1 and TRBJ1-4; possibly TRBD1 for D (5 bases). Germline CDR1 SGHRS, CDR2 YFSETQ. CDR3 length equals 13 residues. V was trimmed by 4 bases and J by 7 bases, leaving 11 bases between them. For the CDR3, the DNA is TGCGCCAGCAGCGCGCAGGGTGGTGAAAAACTGTTTTTT. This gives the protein CASSAQGGEKLFF.